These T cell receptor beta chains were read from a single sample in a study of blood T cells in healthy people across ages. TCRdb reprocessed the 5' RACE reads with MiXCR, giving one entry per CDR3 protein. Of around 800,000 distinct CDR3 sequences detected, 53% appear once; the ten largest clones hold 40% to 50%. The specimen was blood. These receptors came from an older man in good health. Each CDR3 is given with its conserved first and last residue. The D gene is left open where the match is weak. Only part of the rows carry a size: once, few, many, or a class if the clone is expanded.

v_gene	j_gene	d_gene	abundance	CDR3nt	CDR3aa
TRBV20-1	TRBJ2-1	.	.	TGCAGTGCTAGAGGCCTTCAGAGATTTGACAATGAGCAGTTCTTC	CSARGLQRFDNEQFF
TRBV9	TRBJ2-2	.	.	TGTGCCAGCAGCGTATATGCGGGATACACCGGGGAGCTGTTTTTT	CASSVYAGYTGELFF
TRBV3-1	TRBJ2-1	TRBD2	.	TGTGCCAGCAGCCAACGGACTAGCGGGAGTTTCTCCAATGAGCAGTTCTTC	CASSQRTSGSFSNEQFF
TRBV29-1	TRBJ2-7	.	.	TGCAGCGTTGAGGTGTACAGGCGCCTCCCCTACGAGCAGTACTTC	CSVEVYRRLPYEQYF
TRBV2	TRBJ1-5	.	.	TGTGCCAGCAGCCCCCTGGGCAGGGCATCGCATCAGCCCCAGCATTTT	CASSPLGRASHQPQHF
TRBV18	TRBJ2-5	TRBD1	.	TGTGCCAGCTCCCGGGACAGGGAGTACCAAGAGACCCAGTACTTC	CASSRDREYQETQYF
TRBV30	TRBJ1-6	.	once	TGTGCCTGGAGTAAAGGGGGAAATTCACCCCTCCACTTT	CAWSKGGNSPLHF
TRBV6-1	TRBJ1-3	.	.	TGTGCCAGCAGTGAGCCGCAGGGCTTTACTGGAAACACCATATATTTT	CASSEPQGFTGNTIYF
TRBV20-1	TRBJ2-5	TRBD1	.	TGCAGTGCTAAGGACAGGGGGCAAGAGACCCAGTACTTC	CSAKDRGQETQYF
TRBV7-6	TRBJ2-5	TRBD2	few	TGTGCCAGCAGCCCCCGGGCTAGCGGGACGGAGACCCAGTACTTC	CASSPRASGTETQYF
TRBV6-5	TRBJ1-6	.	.	TGTGCCAGCAGTTCCCACACCGGTCCTAATTCACCCCTCCACTTT	CASSSHTGPNSPLHF
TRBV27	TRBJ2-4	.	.	TGTGCCAGCAGTTTATGGGGTGGTGGGGCCAAAAACATTCAGTACTTC	CASSLWGGGAKNIQYF
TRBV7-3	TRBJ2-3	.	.	TGTGCCAGCAGCGTAACACCTAGGCCAGATACGCAGTATTTT	CASSVTPRPDTQYF
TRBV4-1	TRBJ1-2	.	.	TGCGCCAGCAGCCCACCGGGGACGGCCTCCTATGGCTACACCTTC	CASSPPGTASYGYTF
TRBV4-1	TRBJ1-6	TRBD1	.	TGCGCCAGCAGCCAAGAGGTCCGGGACAGAGGGAATTCACCCCTCCACTTT	CASSQEVRDRGNSPLHF
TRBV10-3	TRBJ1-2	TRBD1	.	TGTGCCATCAGTGATCCGACAGGGGGCTGGTATGGCTACACCTTC	CAISDPTGGWYGYTF
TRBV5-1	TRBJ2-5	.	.	TGCGCCAGCACGGGGTCTCAGGAGACCCAGTACTTC	CASTGSQETQYF
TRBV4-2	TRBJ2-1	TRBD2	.	TGTGCCAGCAGCCACGGACGACTAGCGGGGGGTGAGCAGTTCTTC	CASSHGRLAGGEQFF
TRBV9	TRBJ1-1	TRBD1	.	TGTGCCAGCAGCGAGGGGACAGGTTCGAACACTGAAGCTTTCTTT	CASSEGTGSNTEAFF
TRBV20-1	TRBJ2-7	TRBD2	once	TGCAGTGCTAGAGATATTGGCGGGAGCTCCTACGAGCAGTACTTC	CSARDIGGSSYEQYF
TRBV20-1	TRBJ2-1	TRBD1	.	TGCAGTGCTAGAGTCTGGACAGGGGCGTCCGGTGAGCAGTTCTTC	CSARVWTGASGEQFF
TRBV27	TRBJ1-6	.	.	TGTGCCAGCAGTTTAAGGTTGGAAAATTCACCCCTCCACTTT	CASSLRLENSPLHF
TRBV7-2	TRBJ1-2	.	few	TGTGCCAGCAGCTCAGGCCCACAGGCACTGGGTGGCTACACCTTC	CASSSGPQALGGYTF
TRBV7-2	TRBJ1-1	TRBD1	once	TGTGCCAGCAGCTTAAGAGGGACAGGGTACACTGAAGCTTTCTTT	CASSLRGTGYTEAFF
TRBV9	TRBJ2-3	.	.	TGTGCCAGCAAACGACTCTCGGGCACAGATACGCAGTATTTT	CASKRLSGTDTQYF
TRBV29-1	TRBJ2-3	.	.	TGCAGCGTGGAAACTAGCAGAGACGCGTATTTT	CSVETSRDAYF
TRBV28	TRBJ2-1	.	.	TGTGCCAGCAGTTTATATAGAGCGGCTGAGCAGTTCTTC	CASSLYRAAEQFF
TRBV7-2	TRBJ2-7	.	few	TGTGCCAGCAGCTTAGAAAGACTCACCAGGGGAGAGCAGTACTTC	CASSLERLTRGEQYF
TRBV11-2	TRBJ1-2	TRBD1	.	TGTGCCAGCAGCTCGGACAGGGGTGGAGGCTACACCTTC	CASSSDRGGGYTF
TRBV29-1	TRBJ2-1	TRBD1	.	TGCAGCGCCGGACAGGGGGCCCGATACACGAATGAGCAGTTCTTC	CSAGQGARYTNEQFF
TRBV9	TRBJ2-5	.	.	TGTGCCAGCAGCGAGGTCGTGGGCCCCAACAATGAGCAGTACTTC	CASSEVVGPNNEQYF
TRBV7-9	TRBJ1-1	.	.	TGTGCCAGCAGCGGGGGGGGGGACATCACTGAAGCTTTCTTT	CASSGGGDITEAFF
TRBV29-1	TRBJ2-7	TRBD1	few	TGCAGCGTTGCGGGTTCCGGGGACAGGGGGAGCTCCTACGAGCAGTACTTC	CSVAGSGDRGSSYEQYF
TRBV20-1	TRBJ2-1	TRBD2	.	TGCAGTGCTGGGAGCGGGAGGAATGAGCAGTTCTTC	CSAGSGRNEQFF
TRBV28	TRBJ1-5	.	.	TGTGCCAGCAGTTTAGTCTTTAGCAATCAGCCCCAGCATTTT	CASSLVFSNQPQHF
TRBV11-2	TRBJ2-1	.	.	TGTGCCAGCAGCTTAGTTCTTGCGGGGACCTCCTACAATGAGCAGTTCTTC	CASSLVLAGTSYNEQFF
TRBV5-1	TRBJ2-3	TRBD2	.	TGCGCCAGCAGCCCTACTAGCGGGAGGGGCGCAGATACGCAGTATTTT	CASSPTSGRGADTQYF
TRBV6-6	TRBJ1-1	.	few	TGTGCCAGCAGCGAGACAGTCATTAACACTGAAGCTTTCTTT	CASSETVINTEAFF
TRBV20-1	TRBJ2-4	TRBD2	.	TGCAGTGCTAGAGTTGGCGGGGGAAGGGACATTCAGTACTTC	CSARVGGGRDIQYF
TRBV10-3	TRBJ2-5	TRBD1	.	TGTGCCATCAGTCCCACCGGGACAGGGGTCGAGACCCAGTACTTC	CAISPTGTGVETQYF
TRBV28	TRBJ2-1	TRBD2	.	TGTGCCAGCAGAGGACTAGATGAGCAGTTCTTC	CASRGLDEQFF
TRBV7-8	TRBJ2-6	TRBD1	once	TGTGCCAGCAGCTCCGGGACAGCACGGGGCTCTGGGGCCAACGTCCTGACTTTC	CASSSGTARGSGANVLTF
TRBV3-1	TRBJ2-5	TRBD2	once	TGTGCCAGCAGCCAAGCGACTAGCGGGAAGACCCAGTACTTC	CASSQATSGKTQYF
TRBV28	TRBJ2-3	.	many	TGTGCCAGCAGCTCTTGGGCTGCTCCTAGCACAGATACGCAGTATTTT	CASSSWAAPSTDTQYF
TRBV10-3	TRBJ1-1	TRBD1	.	TGTGCCATCAGTTGGACAGGGGATGGTGAAGCTTTCTTT	CAISWTGDGEAFF